The 18 T cell receptor beta chains presented below share a single source sample, sequenced in a study of T cell repertoires in cytomegalovirus infection (dated by TCRdb to between 2018 and 2021). The sequencer was an Illumina HiSeq 1500. TCRdb ran its own pipeline on the public reads, namely fastp trimming at Q25 and MiXCR clone calling, and kept in-frame beta chains. Records with the same CDR3 protein are collapsed into one entry carrying the most frequent genes and DNA. This sample lists approximately 180,000 distinct CDR3 sequences; approximately 9.7% were detected once. The biggest ten clones account for roughly 5% of the sample. The sequencing sample was made of PBMCs. The receptors come from a human donor in good health (CMV status not recorded). Some clones in this sample may be carry-over from other donors' samples.

In this sample, this clonotype turned up many times. This chain connects TRBV7-2 to TRBJ2-5; D might be TRBD1 (5 bases). This CDR3 is built from 14 residues. V was cut by 2 bases and J by 5 bases, with 12 bases left in between. Germline loops: CDR1 SGHTA, CDR2 FQGNSA. CDR3 in DNA: TGTGCCAGCAGCTTAAACCAGGGTTGGGAGACCCAGTACTTC. Protein product: CASSLNQGWETQYF.

The sample holds many counts of this clonotype. The chain uses TRBV11-2 and TRBJ1-4; the D is unclear. CDR1 and CDR2 from the germline V gene are SGHAT and FQNNGV. The CDR3 loop spans 15 amino acids. The V end was cut by 1 base, the J end by 1 base, with 7 bases between. CDR3 nucleotide sequence: TGTGCCAGCAGCTTAGGGGTCGGAACTAATGAAAAACTGTTTTTT. Encoded protein: CASSLGVGTNEKLFF.

This clonotype was recorded many times. The chain employs TRBV28 and TRBJ2-7; 12 bases fit TRBD2. The CDR3 consists of 14 residues. The ends lost 7 bases at V and 3 bases at J; junction bases unmatched: 4. Germline lookup yields CDR1 MDHEN and CDR2 SYDVKM. CDR3 protein: CASTRLAGVYEQYF. CDR3 DNA: TGTGCCAGCACCAGACTAGCGGGGGTCTACGAGCAGTACTTC. Complete variable domain (other parts from reference TRBV28 and TRBJ2-7): DVKVTQSSRYLVKRTGEKVFLECVQDMDHENMFWYRQDPGLGLRLIYFSYDVKMKEKGDIPEGYSVSREKKERFSLILESASTNQTSMYLCASTRLAGVYEQYFGPGTRLTVT.

This clonotype has at least ten counts. The chain is built from TRBV18 and TRBJ1-6, with D uncertain. The V end was cut by 6 bases, the J end by 9 bases, with 9 bases between. The CDR3 covers 12 residues. CDR1 KGHSH and CDR2 LQKENI come from the germline V gene. The CDR3 nucleotides read TGTGCCAGCTCCCTGGGGAGTTCACCCCTCCACTTT. Translation: CASSLGSSPLHF.

This clonotype was detected many times. This chain joins TRBV12-3 or TRBV12-4 and TRBJ1-5, with 7 bases lining up with TRBD1. J was trimmed by 0 bases and V by 3 bases; bases with no gene match: 8. The CDR3 runs to 17 residues. The CDR3 here is CASSFPGQDYSNQPQHF. The CDR3 DNA sequence: TGTGCCAGCAGTTTCCCCGGACAGGACTATAGCAATCAGCCCCAGCATTTT.

Concerning this clonotype itself: No conserved phenylalanine or tryptophan ends this CDR3, so it is likely a read error. This chain uses TRBV20-1 with TRBJ1-1; the D is unclear. CDR3 length: 13 residues. Germline lookup yields CDR1 DFQATT and CDR2 SNEGSKA (reference sequence). Trimming removed 1 base at V and 1 base at J, with 7 bases between. The CDR3 DNA is TGCAGTGCTAGAGGTCCGGGGAACACTGAAGCTTTCCTT. Residues: CSARGPGNTEAFL.

This clonotype showed up many times. This chain links TRBV3-1 with TRBJ1-3, with 10 bases fitting TRBD1. The CDR3 has 19 residues. V shed 1 base, J shed 2 bases, and the junction held 11 bases outside the gene matches. Germline CDR1 and CDR2: LGHDT and YNNKEL (reference sequence). In nucleotides, the CDR3 is TGTGCCAGCAGCCAAGTAGGGGGACAGGGGCAGTCCACTGGAAACACCATATATTTT. This encodes CASSQVGGQGQSTGNTIYF.

A single count supports this clonotype. The junction departs from germline at one end; a sequencing error may be responsible. V gene TRBV20-1 combines with J gene TRBJ1-3; TRBD1 is a possible D gene (6 bases). CDR1 is DFQATT and CDR2 is SNEGSKA in the germline V gene (reference sequence). The length of the CDR3 is 19 residues. The CDR3 protein is CSARDWSRDINDSGNTIHF. The CDR3 DNA is TGCAGTGCTAGAGATTGGTCGAGGGACATAAATGACTCTGGAAACACCATACATTTT.

The chain joins TRBV12-3 or TRBV12-4 to TRBJ2-3; 9 bases map to TRBD1. The V gene end was trimmed by 3 bases and the J gene end by 6 bases; junction bases not matched to a gene: 7. This CDR3 is 15 amino acids long. Here the CDR3 reads CASSLDRGYSDTQYF. The CDR3 DNA sequence: TGTGCCAGCAGTTTGGACAGGGGATACTCGGATACGCAGTATTTT.

This clonotype was observed many times. The genes are TRBV6-1 and TRBJ1-2, with TRBD1 as a possible D gene (5 bases). Germline values: CDR1 MNHNS, CDR2 SASEGT. V was trimmed by 5 bases and J by 1 base, leaving 14 bases between them. This CDR3 is 15 amino acids long. The CDR3 reads CASSPLLGDNYGYTF. DNA for the CDR3: TGTGCCAGCAGTCCCCTTTTAGGGGATAACTATGGCTACACCTTC.

The chain couples TRBV10-3 to TRBJ1-2; possibly TRBD1 for D (5 bases). The CDR3 runs 14 residues. The germline V gene encodes CDR1 ENHRY and CDR2 SYGVKD. V was clipped by 10 bases and J by 3 bases, with 18 bases between them. For the CDR3, the DNA is TGTGCCACCGCCGGGACGGATCTTTACTATGGCTACACCTTC. The encoded protein is CATAGTDLYYGYTF.

To note about this clonotype: This may arise from a read error, as a much more abundant clone is one base away. The chain is built from TRBV12-3 or TRBV12-4 and TRBJ1-3; D perhaps matches TRBD1 (5 bases). The V and J ends lost 8 bases and 0 bases respectively, with 11 bases between them. The CDR3 runs to 14 residues. CDR3 nucleotide sequence: TGTGCCAGCGACAGCTCTGCCTCTGGAAACACCATATATTTT. Translating it yields CASDSSASGNTIYF.

This clonotype appeared many times. The rearrangement links TRBV7-9 to TRBJ2-1; D is unresolved. Germline lookup yields CDR1 SEHNR and CDR2 FQNEAQ (reference sequence). The CDR3 spans 15 residues. Trimming removed 1 base at V and 4 bases at J, with 11 bases between. The CDR3 sequence is CASSLDGRRYNEQFF. For the CDR3, the DNA is TGTGCCAGCAGCTTAGATGGCAGAAGATACAATGAGCAGTTCTTC.

The sample holds many counts of this clonotype. The chain uses TRBV7-8 and TRBJ1-6; 10 bases line up with TRBD1. The CDR3 spans 16 residues. The V gene's germline CDR1 is SGHVS and CDR2 FQNEAQ. Trimming cost V 4 bases and J 9 bases; bases outside gene matches: 9. The CDR3, as DNA: TGTGCCAGCAGCTCTCCGGGACAGGGGAGATTTTCACCCCTCCACTTT. It yields the protein CASSSPGQGRFSPLHF.

This clonotype came up a few times. The chain joins TRBV18 to TRBJ2-7; 8 bases are shared with TRBD1. CDR3 length equals 13 residues. Germline assignment: CDR1 KGHSH and CDR2 LQKENI. The trim removed 5 bases at V and 2 bases at J, leaving 2 bases unmatched. CDR3 bases: TGTGCCAGCTCAGAGGACAGGGCCTACGAGCAGTACTTC. Its translation is CASSEDRAYEQYF.

V usage is TRBV12-3 or TRBV12-4 and J usage is TRBJ2-1, with a possible D match to TRBD1 (6 bases). The CDR3 loop spans 14 amino acids. The V and J ends lost 7 bases and 8 bases respectively, with 18 bases between them. CDR3 protein: CASTLTGPRDEQFF. The CDR3 region has the DNA TGTGCCAGCACCCTGACAGGTCCCAGGGATGAGCAGTTCTTC.

Many counts were recorded for this clonotype. The chain has TRBV12-3 or TRBV12-4 and TRBJ1-1; 12 bases are shared with TRBD1. After removal of 6 bases from V and 8 bases from J, the junction contained 7 bases not matched to a gene. The CDR3 extends over 14 amino acids. The CDR3 DNA sequence: TGTGCCAGCAGACCCGGGACAGGGGGCGGCGAAGCTTTCTTT. It is translated as CASRPGTGGGEAFF.

The chain combines TRBV7-9 with TRBJ2-7, with 10 bases aligning to TRBD1. The CDR3 has 14 residues. Germline loops: CDR1 SEHNR, CDR2 FQNEAQ (reference sequence). The trim removed 9 bases at V and 0 bases at J, leaving 5 bases unmatched. CDR3 loop: CASTGTGVSYEQYF. The CDR3 DNA reads TGTGCCAGTACCGGGACAGGGGTCTCCTACGAGCAGTACTTC.